This entry features one TCR beta chain sequence. While serving as controls, healthy donors were matched for age and sex. TEMRA cells were FACS-enriched, with CD8+ and CD4+ T cells isolated negatively. RNA amounts of 0.5 to 1 ug underwent reverse transcription with random hexamers. TCR beta CDR3 was amplified by immunoSEQ multiplex PCR. This amplification extended across 54 Vbeta and 13 Jbeta segments. TCRdb re-called the immunoSEQ multiplex PCR reads through MiXCR, storing one row per CDR3 protein. The table has around 130,000 distinct CDR3 sequences, approximately 94% seen once. Germline CDR1 and CDR2: LGHDT and YNNKEL (reference sequence). The CDR3 loop spans 14 amino acids. V was trimmed by 4 bases and J by 4 bases, leaving 13 bases between them. This sample is part of a study of CD8 T cells in Susac syndrome.

This sequence was found in a human donor in good health. The chain uses TRBV3-1 and TRBJ1-1; D perhaps matches TRBD1 (5 bases). The sample taken for sequencing was CD4+ T cells from PBMCs. The CDR3 spells CASSPTLGGTEAFF. The CDR3 coding sequence is TGTGCCAGCAGCCCGACGTTGGGGGGCACTGAAGCTTTCTTT.